This is a list of T cell receptor beta chains from one sample in a study of T cells after somatic rescue of genetic block. TCRdb's copy holds only in-frame clones and misses some; the assay was immunoSEQ multiplex PCR. The sample yields roughly 11,000 clones, around 71% seen once. Material: peripheral blood mononuclear cells (PBMCs). The receptor set was obtained from a boy aged 10-17 years. Both conserved end residues are part of each CDR3. The D gene is left open where the match is weak. Size tells how often a clone was seen (once, few, many) or the class of an expanded clone, and some rows leave it out.

TRBV5-1,TRBJ2-7,-,-,CASSSLGEGAYEQYF,TGCGCCAGCAGCTCCTTGGGGGAAGGGGCCTACGAGCAGTACTTC
TRBV25-1,TRBJ2-3,-,-,CASSLGRLSTDTQYF,TGTGCCAGCAGTCTAGGGAGACTGAGCACAGATACGCAGTATTTT
TRBV18,TRBJ2-5,-,few,CASSPFTGVETQYF,TGTGCCAGCTCACCATTTACGGGAGTGGAGACCCAGTACTTC
TRBV9,TRBJ1-5,-,few,CASSVGVLGNQPQHF,TGTGCCAGCAGCGTAGGCGTATTAGGAAATCAGCCCCAGCATTTT
TRBV7-6,TRBJ2-7,TRBD1,-,CASSLGQGDEQYF,TGTGCCAGCAGCTTAGGACAGGGGGACGAGCAGTACTTC
TRBV7-8,TRBJ2-1,-,-,CASSAPGEQFF,TGTGCCAGCAGCGCGCCGGGTGAGCAGTTCTTC
TRBV7-7,TRBJ2-2,TRBD1,-,CASSRDRGAGELFF,TGTGCCAGCAGCCGGGACAGGGGAGCCGGGGAGCTGTTTTTT
TRBV28,TRBJ1-5,TRBD1,once,CASSFPRQGYQPQHF,TGTGCCAGCAGTTTTCCAAGACAGGGATATCAGCCCCAGCATTTT
TRBV7-6,TRBJ2-5,TRBD1,-,CASSFQGDIGETQYF,TGTGCCAGCAGCTTCCAGGGGGATATCGGAGAGACCCAGTACTTC
TRBV19,TRBJ2-6,-,-,CASSIRGSGANVLTF,TGTGCCAGTAGTATCAGAGGCTCTGGGGCCAACGTCCTGACTTTC
TRBV5-1,TRBJ1-4,-,-,CASSLTGAEGEKLFF,TGCGCCAGCAGCCTGACGGGGGCAGAGGGTGAAAAACTGTTTTTT
TRBV4-2,TRBJ2-7,-,-,CASSQGRSSYEQYF,TGTGCCAGCAGCCAGGGCAGGAGCTCCTACGAGCAGTACTTC
TRBV30,TRBJ1-6,-,-,CAWARGVPGSLHF,TGTGCCTGGGCAAGAGGCGTCCCTGGGTCCCTCCACTTT
TRBV2,TRBJ1-4,-,-,CASRIGLATNEKLFF,TGTGCCAGCAGGATAGGGTTGGCAACTAATGAAAAACTGTTTTTT
TRBV27,TRBJ2-1,-,-,CASSPRDLSYNEQFF,TGTGCCAGCAGTCCCCGGGACCTATCATACAATGAGCAGTTCTTC
TRBV9,TRBJ2-3,TRBD2,-,CASSATTIAGGATDTQYF,TGTGCCAGCAGCGCGACGACGATAGCGGGGGGGGCCACAGATACGCAGTATTTT
TRBV28,TRBJ2-7,TRBD2,-,CASTKVAGRTYEQYF,TGTGCCAGCACCAAAGTAGCGGGAAGGACCTACGAGCAGTACTTC
TRBV7-9,TRBJ1-1,-,-,CASSLGLSNTEAFF,TGTGCCAGCAGCCTTGGTCTTTCGAACACTGAAGCTTTCTTT
TRBV7-7,TRBJ2-2,TRBD2,-,CASSFGPSGNTGELFF,TGTGCTAGCAGCTTTGGGCCTAGCGGGAACACCGGGGAGCTGTTTTTT
TRBV7-2,TRBJ2-3,-,-,CASSLSARVRDTQYF,TGTGCCAGCAGCTTAAGCGCCAGGGTGAGAGATACGCAGTATTTT
TRBV21-1,TRBJ2-5,-,-,CASSSGKGLAGGSKETQYF,TGTGCCAGCAGCTCTGGTAAGGGACTAGCGGGAGGGAGTAAAGAGACCCAGTACTTC
TRBV28,TRBJ2-3,TRBD1,-,CASSLPGTALDTQYF,TGTGCCAGCAGTTTACCCGGGACAGCGTTAGATACGCAGTATTTT
TRBV10-1,TRBJ1-5,-,-,CASSAPSRTRYQPQHF,TGCGCCAGCAGCGCGCCTAGTAGGACTCGATATCAGCCCCAGCATTTT
TRBV28,TRBJ1-2,TRBD1,-,CASSFGGTGLPEGYTF,TGTGCCAGCAGTTTCGGGGGGACAGGGCTGCCAGAGGGCTACACCTTC
TRBV6-6,TRBJ1-3,-,-,CASSYSGVISGNTIYF,TGTGCCAGCAGTTACTCGGGCGTTATCTCTGGAAACACCATATATTTT
TRBV4-1,TRBJ2-1,TRBD2,large,CASSHGAGGTYNEQFF,TGCGCCAGCAGCCATGGAGCGGGAGGGACCTACAATGAGCAGTTCTTC
TRBV7-3,TRBJ2-3,-,-,CASSPLSSTDTQYF,TGTGCCAGCAGCCCACTTTCAAGCACAGATACGCAGTATTTT
TRBV7-9,TRBJ2-3,TRBD1,-,CASSLRQGAIDTQYF,TGTGCCAGCAGCCTTAGGCAGGGGGCAATAGATACGCAGTATTTT
TRBV5-3,TRBJ1-2,-,-,CARSLGPKGNYGYTF,TGTGCCAGAAGCTTGGGACCGAAGGGGAACTATGGCTACACCTTC
TRBV6-1,TRBJ2-6,TRBD2,-,CASRSGRTGANVLTF,TGTGCCAGCAGAAGCGGGAGAACTGGGGCCAACGTCCTGACTTTC
TRBV7-8,TRBJ1-6,-,-,CASSLVWEAPLHF,TGTGCCAGCAGCTTAGTATGGGAGGCACCCCTCCACTTT
TRBV7-6,TRBJ1-3,TRBD1,-,CASSLESRTGVGFGNTIYF,TGTGCCAGCAGCTTAGAGTCCCGGACAGGGGTCGGCTTTGGAAACACCATATATTTT
TRBV7-3,TRBJ2-5,-,-,CASSRGAQETQYF,TGTGCCAGCAGCCGGGGGGCTCAAGAGACCCAGTACTTC
TRBV10-3,TRBJ2-1,-,-,CAISGVLSYNEQFF,TGTGCCATCAGTGGGGTACTGAGTTACAATGAGCAGTTCTTC
TRBV5-1,TRBJ2-7,-,-,CASSSLTNYEQYF,TGCGCCAGCAGCTCCCTGACAAACTACGAGCAGTACTTC
TRBV28,TRBJ2-7,-,-,CASSSGTSPYEQYF,TGTGCCAGCAGTTCAGGGACTTCCCCCTACGAGCAGTACTTC
TRBV7-9,TRBJ1-2,-,medium-sized,CASSRQVNYGYTF,TGTGCCAGCAGCCGACAGGTTAACTATGGCTACACCTTC
TRBV14,TRBJ1-2,-,-,CASSQGPGFYGYTF,TGTGCCAGCAGCCAAGGACCGGGGTTCTATGGCTACACCTTC
TRBV29-1,TRBJ2-1,TRBD1,-,CSFYRGYNEQFF,TGCAGCTTCTACAGGGGTTACAATGAGCAGTTCTTC
TRBV6-5,TRBJ1-2,-,few,CASSYDARLYGYTF,TGTGCCAGCAGTTACGACGCGAGGCTCTATGGCTACACCTTC
TRBV6-5,TRBJ2-7,TRBD1,-,CASSASGTGIYEQYF,TGTGCCAGCAGTGCATCCGGGACAGGGATATACGAGCAGTACTTC
TRBV5-6,TRBJ2-7,-,-,CASSYRRAPYEQYF,TGTGCCAGCAGCTACAGACGGGCGCCCTACGAGCAGTACTTC
TRBV5-6,TRBJ1-5,-,medium-sized,CASSYRDNYQPQHF,TGTGCCAGCAGCTACCGGGACAACTATCAGCCCCAGCATTTT
TRBV30,TRBJ2-5,TRBD1,-,CAWNSQGVQETQYF,TGTGCCTGGAACTCTCAGGGGGTCCAAGAGACCCAGTACTTC
TRBV9,TRBJ2-3,-,few,CASSPEGDTQYF,TGTGCCAGCAGCCCAGAGGGAGATACGCAGTATTTT
TRBV18,TRBJ2-5,TRBD1,large,CASSPSNDRGRETQYF,TGTGCCAGCTCACCGAGCAACGACAGGGGGCGAGAGACCCAGTACTTC
TRBV27,TRBJ2-3,-,-,CASSLGLPDTQYF,TGTGCCAGCAGTTTAGGCCTGCCAGATACGCAGTATTTT
TRBV2,TRBJ1-2,TRBD1,once,CASSEASRGQGARYGYTF,TGTGCCAGCAGTGAAGCCAGCCGGGGACAGGGGGCGCGTTATGGCTACACCTTC
TRBV5-1,TRBJ2-2,-,-,CASSLNRNGGPNTGELFF,TGCGCCAGCAGCTTGAATAGGAATGGGGGGCCGAACACCGGGGAGCTGTTTTTT
TRBV25-1,TRBJ1-4,TRBD1,-,CASSDPYGTGDEKLFF,TGTGCCAGCAGTGACCCCTATGGGACAGGGGATGAAAAACTGTTTTTT
TRBV10-3,TRBJ2-7,TRBD2,few,CAISESGLLSYEQYF,TGTGCCATCAGTGAGTCGGGACTATTATCCTACGAGCAGTACTTC
TRBV6-5,TRBJ2-2,-,once,CASSRRGRGELFF,TGTGCCAGCAGTAGGAGGGGGCGCGGGGAGCTGTTTTTT
TRBV7-2,TRBJ2-7,-,few,CASSSAYEQYF,TGTGCCAGCAGCTCAGCCTACGAGCAGTACTTC
TRBV6-1,TRBJ2-1,TRBD2,medium-sized,CASSVHSGGLYNEQFF,TGTGCCAGCAGTGTTCATAGCGGGGGGCTCTACAATGAGCAGTTCTTC
TRBV21-1,TRBJ2-6,-,-,CASSKALIPSYSGANVLTF,TGTGCCAGCAGCAAAGCCCTTATCCCATCCTACTCTGGGGCCAACGTCCTGACTTTC
TRBV5-4,TRBJ1-2,TRBD1,medium-sized,CASSLALTGVYGYTF,TGTGCCAGCAGCTTGGCATTGACAGGGGTCTATGGCTACACCTTC
TRBV18,TRBJ1-4,-,-,CASSFGVPREKLFF,TGTGCCAGCTCTTTCGGGGTCCCTCGGGAAAAACTGTTTTTT